This record concerns one TCR beta chain sequence. Its cognate antigen is unknown. The CDR3 runs 15 residues. V was trimmed by 3 bases and J by 1 base, leaving 9 bases between them. Germline V lookup: CDR1 SEHNR, CDR2 FQNEAQ (reference sequence). Points from the study as a whole: Greatest tumor Treg TCR overlap was with tumor naive CD4+ cells.

TCRdb used MiXCR to reprocess the 5' RACE reads, holding one entry per CDR3 protein. The sample consists of around 33,000 distinct CDR3 sequences, approximately 24% of them appearing once. The source material was memory CD4+ T cells sorted from blood. The subset denotes: memory CD4+ T cells, CD4+CD45RO+CD25-. V is TRBV7-9 and J is TRBJ2-2, with D unclear. This clonotype originated in a female donor with breast cancer. CDR3 sequence (DNA): TGTGCCAGCAGCTTTTCGCAGGTGAACACCGGGGAGCTGTTTTTT. Residues: CASSFSQVNTGELFF.